At least ten counts were recorded for the clone carrying this T cell receptor (beta chain). Its antigen is unknown. TCRdb reprocessed the reads via MiXCR and lists one record per CDR3 protein. The sample includes approximately 500,000 distinct CDR3 sequences, around 11% of them seen just once. This entry is derived from a study of T cell repertoires in cytomegalovirus infection. The overall study: Evidence of both CMV infection and a matching HLA type came from public TCR beta signatures. Study-level findings and limits: Individuals carrying CMV plus the relevant HLA were identified by cumulative frequency of public TCR beta families.

The clonotype comes from a human donor in good health (CMV status not recorded). Some clones in this sample may be carry-over from other donors' samples. Sequences were obtained from PBMCs.

CDR3 nucleotides: TGTGCCAGCAGGGAGGACAGGGATTCACCCCTCCACTTT. Translation gives CASREDRDSPLHF. The gene calls are TRBV7-9 and TRBJ1-6; TRBD1 agrees at 8 bases. There are 13 residues in the CDR3. V lost 6 bases, J lost 8 bases, and 3 bases stayed unmatched. In germline, CDR1 is SEHNR, CDR2 FQNEAQ (reference sequence). Together with reference TRBV7-9 and TRBJ1-6, the CDR3 gives the full variable domain: DTGVSQNPRHKITKRGQNVTFRCDPISEHNRLYWYRQTLGQGPEFLTYFQNEAQLEKSRLLSDRFSAERPKGSFSTLEIQRTEQGDSAMYLCASREDRDSPLHFGNGTRLTVT.